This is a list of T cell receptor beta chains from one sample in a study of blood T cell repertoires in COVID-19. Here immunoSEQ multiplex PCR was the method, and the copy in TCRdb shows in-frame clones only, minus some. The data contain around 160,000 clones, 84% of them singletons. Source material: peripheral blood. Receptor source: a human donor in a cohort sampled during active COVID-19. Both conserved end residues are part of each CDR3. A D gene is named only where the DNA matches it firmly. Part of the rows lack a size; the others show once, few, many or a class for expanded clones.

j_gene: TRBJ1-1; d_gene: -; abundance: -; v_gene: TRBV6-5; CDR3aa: CASRWGYEAFF; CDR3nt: TGTGCCAGCAGGTGGGGCTATGAAGCTTTCTTT
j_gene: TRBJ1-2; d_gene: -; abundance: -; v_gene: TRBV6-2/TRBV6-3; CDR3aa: CASSYSTAALSQGYTF; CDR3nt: TGTGCCAGCAGTTACTCGACTGCCGCGCTATCTCAAGGCTACACCTTC
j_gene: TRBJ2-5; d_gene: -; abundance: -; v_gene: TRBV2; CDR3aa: CASSPRGQETQYF; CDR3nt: TGTGCCAGCAGCCCCCGAGGGCAAGAGACCCAGTACTTC
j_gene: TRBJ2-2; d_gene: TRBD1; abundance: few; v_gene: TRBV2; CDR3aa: CASSADRGLGELFF; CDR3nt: TGTGCCAGCAGCGCTGACAGGGGGCTCGGGGAGCTGTTTTTT
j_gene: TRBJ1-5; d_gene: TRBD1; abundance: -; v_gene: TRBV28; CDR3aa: CASSLQGAVQPQHF; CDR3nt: TGTGCCAGCAGTTTGCAGGGGGCTGTTCAGCCCCAGCATTTT
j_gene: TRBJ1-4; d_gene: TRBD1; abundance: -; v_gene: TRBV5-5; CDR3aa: CASSIGQVIINEKLFF; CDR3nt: TGTGCCAGCAGCATAGGACAGGTGATAATTAATGAAAAACTGTTTTTT
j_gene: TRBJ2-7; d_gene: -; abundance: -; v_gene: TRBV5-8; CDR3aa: CASSPPRYEQYF; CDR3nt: TGTGCCAGCAGCCCCCCCCGCTACGAGCAGTACTTC
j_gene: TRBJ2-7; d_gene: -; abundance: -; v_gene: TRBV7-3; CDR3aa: CASSPGHQSSYEQYF; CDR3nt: TGTGCCAGCAGCCCCGGACATCAAAGCTCCTACGAGCAGTACTTC
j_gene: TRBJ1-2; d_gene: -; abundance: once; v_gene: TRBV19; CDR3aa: CASAEDRWAYGYTF; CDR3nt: TGTGCCAGCGCCGAAGACAGGTGGGCCTATGGCTACACCTTC
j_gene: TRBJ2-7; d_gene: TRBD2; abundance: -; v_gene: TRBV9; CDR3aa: CASSPRSSGASYEQYF; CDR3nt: TGTGCCAGCAGCCCCCGTTCGAGCGGGGCATCCTACGAGCAGTACTTC
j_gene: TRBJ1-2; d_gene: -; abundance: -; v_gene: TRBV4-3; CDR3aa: CASSQNTGGYTF; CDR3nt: TGCGCCAGCAGCCAAAATACCGGTGGCTACACCTTC
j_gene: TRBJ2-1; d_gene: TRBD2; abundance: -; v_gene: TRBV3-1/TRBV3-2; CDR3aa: CASSQSMTSVDEQFF; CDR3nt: TGTGCCAGCAGCCAATCTATGACTAGCGTCGATGAGCAGTTCTTC
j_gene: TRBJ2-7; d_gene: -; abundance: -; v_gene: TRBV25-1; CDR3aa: CASSGAGYEQYF; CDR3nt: TGTGCCAGCAGTGGGGCCGGATACGAGCAGTACTTC
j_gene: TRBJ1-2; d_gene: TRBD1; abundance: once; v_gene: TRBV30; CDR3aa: CALGAGQGFYGYTF; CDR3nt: TGTGCTTTAGGTGCAGGACAGGGGTTCTATGGCTACACCTTC
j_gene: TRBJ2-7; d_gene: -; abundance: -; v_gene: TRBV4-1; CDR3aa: CASSLGTLPYEQYF; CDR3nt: TGCGCCAGCAGCCTCGGGACACTACCCTACGAGCAGTACTTC
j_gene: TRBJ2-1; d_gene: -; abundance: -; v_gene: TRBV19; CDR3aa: CASSVGGASYNEQFF; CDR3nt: TGTGCCAGTAGTGTGGGGGGGGCCTCTTACAATGAGCAGTTCTTC
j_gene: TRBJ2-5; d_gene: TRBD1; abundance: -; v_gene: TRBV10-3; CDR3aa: CAISDGTGFQETQYF; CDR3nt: TGTGCCATCAGTGACGGGACAGGGTTCCAAGAGACCCAGTACTTC
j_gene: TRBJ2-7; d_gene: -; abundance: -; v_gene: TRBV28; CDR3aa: CASRGAPFSYEQYF; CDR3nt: TGTGCCAGCCGCGGGGCACCCTTCTCCTACGAGCAGTACTTC
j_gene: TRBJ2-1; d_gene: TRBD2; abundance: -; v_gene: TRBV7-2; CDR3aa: CASSGGLGEQFF; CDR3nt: TGTGCCAGCAGCGGGGGACTAGGCGAGCAGTTCTTC
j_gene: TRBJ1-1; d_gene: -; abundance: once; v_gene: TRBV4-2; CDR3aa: CASSADNPPDTEAFF; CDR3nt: TGTGCCAGCAGCGCGGACAACCCCCCGGACACTGAAGCTTTCTTT
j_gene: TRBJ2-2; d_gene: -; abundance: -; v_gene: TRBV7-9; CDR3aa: CASSLEGGTGELFF; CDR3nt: TGTGCCAGCAGCTTAGAAGGGGGCACCGGGGAGCTGTTTTTT
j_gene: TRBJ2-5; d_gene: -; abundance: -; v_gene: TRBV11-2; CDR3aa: CASSLGWPPFQYF; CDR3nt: TGTGCCAGCAGCTTAGGTTGGCCCCCCTTTCAGTACTTC
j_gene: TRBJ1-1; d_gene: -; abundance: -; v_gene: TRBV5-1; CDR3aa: CASSLNLQGGRATEAFF; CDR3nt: TGCGCCAGCAGCTTGAATCTCCAGGGCGGTAGGGCCACTGAAGCTTTCTTT
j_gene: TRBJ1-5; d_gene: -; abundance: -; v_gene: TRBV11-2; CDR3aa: CASSLNRGRGQPQHF; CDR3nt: TGTGCCAGCAGTTTGAATAGGGGTAGGGGTCAGCCCCAGCATTTT
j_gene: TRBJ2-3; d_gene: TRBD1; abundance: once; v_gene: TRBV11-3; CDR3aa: CASSLRDRAIGSDTQYF; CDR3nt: TGTGCCAGCAGCTTAAGGGACAGGGCGATAGGGTCAGATACGCAGTATTTT
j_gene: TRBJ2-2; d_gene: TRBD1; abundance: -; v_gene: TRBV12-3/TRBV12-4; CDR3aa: CASGTGAGELFF; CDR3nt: TGTGCCAGCGGAACAGGGGCCGGGGAGCTGTTTTTT
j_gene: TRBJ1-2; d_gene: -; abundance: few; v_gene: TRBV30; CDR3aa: CAWSVGAGHYGYTF; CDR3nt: TGTGCCTGGAGTGTAGGAGCGGGACATTATGGCTACACCTTC
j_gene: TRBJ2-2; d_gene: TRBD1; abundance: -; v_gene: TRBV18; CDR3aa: CASSPPGQGTGELFF; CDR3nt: TGTGCCAGCTCACCCCCGGGACAGGGAACCGGGGAGCTGTTTTTT
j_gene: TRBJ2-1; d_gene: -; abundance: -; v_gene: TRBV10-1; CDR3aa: CASSEGRREEQFF; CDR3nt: TGCGCCAGCAGTGAGGGCAGGAGGGAGGAGCAGTTCTTC
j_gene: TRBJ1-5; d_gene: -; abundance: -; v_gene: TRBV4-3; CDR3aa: CASSQGGGSNQPQHF; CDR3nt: TGCGCCAGCAGCCAAGGTGGGGGGAGCAATCAGCCCCAGCATTTT
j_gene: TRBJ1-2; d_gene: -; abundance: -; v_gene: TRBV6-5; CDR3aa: CASRPTGGVSYGYTF; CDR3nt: TGTGCCAGCAGGCCCACCGGGGGAGTTAGCTATGGCTACACCTTC
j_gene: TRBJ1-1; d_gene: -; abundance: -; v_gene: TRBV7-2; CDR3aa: CASSVHMNTEAFF; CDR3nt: TGTGCCAGCAGCGTACACATGAACACTGAAGCTTTCTTT
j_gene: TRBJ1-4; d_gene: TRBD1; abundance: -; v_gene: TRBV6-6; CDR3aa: CASSTGTAPNEKLFF; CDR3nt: TGTGCCAGCAGTACCGGGACAGCTCCGAATGAAAAACTGTTTTTT
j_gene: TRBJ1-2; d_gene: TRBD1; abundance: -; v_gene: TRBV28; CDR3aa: CASSAGGRVGYTF; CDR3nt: TGTGCCAGCAGTGCAGGGGGCAGGGTTGGCTACACCTTC
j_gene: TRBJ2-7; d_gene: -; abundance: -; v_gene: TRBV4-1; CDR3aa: CASSQETGYSYEQYF; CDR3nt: TGCGCCAGCAGCCAAGAGACAGGTTACTCCTACGAGCAGTACTTC
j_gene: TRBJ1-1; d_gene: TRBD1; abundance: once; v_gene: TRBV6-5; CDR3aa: CASSSTGVEAFF; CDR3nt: TGTGCCAGCAGCTCGACAGGGGTTGAAGCTTTCTTT
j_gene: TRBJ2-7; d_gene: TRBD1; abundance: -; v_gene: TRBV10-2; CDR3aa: CASSADATGLGEQYF; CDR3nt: TGCGCCAGCAGTGCAGATGCGACAGGGCTCGGCGAGCAGTACTTC
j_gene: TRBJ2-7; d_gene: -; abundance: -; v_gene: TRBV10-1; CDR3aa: CASTPRLETDAYEQYF; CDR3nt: TGCGCCAGCACCCCAAGGCTAGAGACGGATGCCTACGAGCAGTACTTC
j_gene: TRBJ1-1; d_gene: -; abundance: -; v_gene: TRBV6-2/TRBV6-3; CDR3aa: CASSGGFGNTEAFF; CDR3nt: TGTGCCAGCAGCGGCGGGTTTGGGAACACTGAAGCTTTCTTT
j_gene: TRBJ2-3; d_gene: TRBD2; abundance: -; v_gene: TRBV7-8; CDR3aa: CASSLGPSGGGSDTQYF; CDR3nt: TGTGCCAGCAGCTTAGGCCCTAGCGGGGGGGGATCAGATACGCAGTATTTT
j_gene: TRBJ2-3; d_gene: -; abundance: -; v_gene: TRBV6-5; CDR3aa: CASNSQITDTQYF; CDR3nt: TGTGCCAGCAACTCACAGATCACAGATACGCAGTATTTT